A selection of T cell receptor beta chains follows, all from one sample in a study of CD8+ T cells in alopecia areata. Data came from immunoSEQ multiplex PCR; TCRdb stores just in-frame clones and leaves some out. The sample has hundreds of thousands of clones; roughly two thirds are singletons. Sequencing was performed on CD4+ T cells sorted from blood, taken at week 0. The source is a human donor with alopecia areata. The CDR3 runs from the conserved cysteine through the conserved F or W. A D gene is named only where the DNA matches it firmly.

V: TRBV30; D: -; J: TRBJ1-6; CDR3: CACRGAFGSPLHF
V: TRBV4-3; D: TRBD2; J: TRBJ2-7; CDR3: CASSQLASGDSSYEQYF
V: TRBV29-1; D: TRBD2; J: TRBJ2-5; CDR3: CSVTGGKGETQYF
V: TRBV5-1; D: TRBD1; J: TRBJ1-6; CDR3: CASSSRTGDNSPLHF
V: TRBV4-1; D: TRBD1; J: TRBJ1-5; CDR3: CASSQQGVNQPQHF
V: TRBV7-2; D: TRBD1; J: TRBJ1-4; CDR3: CASSRGQVNEKLFF
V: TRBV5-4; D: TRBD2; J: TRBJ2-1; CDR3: CASSAGGLAGGYNEQFF
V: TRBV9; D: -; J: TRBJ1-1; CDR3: CASSVVQGGPQSNF
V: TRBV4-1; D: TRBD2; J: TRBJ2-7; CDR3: CASSQDRASGGLSYEQYF
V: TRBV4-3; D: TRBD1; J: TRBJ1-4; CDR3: CASSLGTGGEKLFF
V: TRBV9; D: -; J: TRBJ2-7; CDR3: CASSPSRGYEQYF
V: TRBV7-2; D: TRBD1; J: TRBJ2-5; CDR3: CASSKNRGQETQYF
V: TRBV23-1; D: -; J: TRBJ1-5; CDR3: CARTMVSNQPQHF
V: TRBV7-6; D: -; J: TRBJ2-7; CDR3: CASSLSRGDEQYF
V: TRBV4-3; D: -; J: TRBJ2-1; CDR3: CASSQEEVGNEQFF
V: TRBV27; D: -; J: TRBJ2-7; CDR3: CASSPNRGSLSYEQYF
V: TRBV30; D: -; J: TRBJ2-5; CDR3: CAAGRQETQYF
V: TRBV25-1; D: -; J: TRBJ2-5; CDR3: CASSQTQETQYF
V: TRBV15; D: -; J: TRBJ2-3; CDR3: CATSSWTTDTQYF
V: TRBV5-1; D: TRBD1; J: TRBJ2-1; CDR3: CASSLETGEWGNEQFF
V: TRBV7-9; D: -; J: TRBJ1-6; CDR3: CASSPGRTRNSPLHF
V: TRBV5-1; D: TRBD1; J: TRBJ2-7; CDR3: CASSSMDRGYEQYF
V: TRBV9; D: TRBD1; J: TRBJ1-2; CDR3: CASSPWDRDHYGYTF
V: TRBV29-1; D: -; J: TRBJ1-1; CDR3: CSVEVNGRGAPNTEAFF
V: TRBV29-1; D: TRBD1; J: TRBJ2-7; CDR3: CSAERSDRGLREQYF
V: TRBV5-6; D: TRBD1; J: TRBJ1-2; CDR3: CASTLDRRPNYGYTF
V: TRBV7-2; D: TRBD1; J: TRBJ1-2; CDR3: CASKGMDRVWGYTF